Listed below are T cell receptor beta chains from one sample, sequenced in a study of blood T cell repertoires in COVID-19. Measured with immunoSEQ multiplex PCR; TCRdb has only the in-frame clones, and not every one. The sample lists about 78,000 clones, 90% occurring once. The specimen was peripheral blood. Receptor source: a woman at least 80 years old with acute or convalescent COVID-19. Each CDR3 is given with its conserved first and last residue. D genes are given only for firm matches. Size is stated for part of the rows, as once, few or many counts, or as a class when the clone is expanded.

TRBV7-9	TRBJ1-3	NA	NA	CASSLGGGGSGNTIYF	TGTGCCAGCAGCTTAGGTGGAGGCGGCTCTGGAAACACCATATATTTT
TRBV18	TRBJ1-1	TRBD1	once	CASSVRDSGTEAFF	TGTGCCAGCTCAGTCCGGGACAGTGGGACTGAAGCTTTCTTT
TRBV6-6	TRBJ1-1	NA	once	CASSPRAGVEYTEAFF	TGTGCCAGCAGCCCACGGGCAGGGGTTGAGTACACTGAAGCTTTCTTT
TRBV27	TRBJ1-6	NA	NA	CASSREYSPLSPLHF	TGTGCCAGCAGTAGAGAGTATTCACCGCTGTCACCCCTCCACTTT
TRBV21-1	TRBJ1-3	NA	NA	CASSNLQNYLSGNTIYF	TGTGCCAGCAGCAACTTGCAGAACTACCTCTCTGGAAACACCATATATTTT
TRBV5-1	TRBJ1-2	TRBD1	NA	CASSLQGADGYTF	TGCGCCAGCAGCCTACAGGGGGCGGATGGCTACACCTTC
TRBV7-7	TRBJ2-3	TRBD2	NA	CASSLRPTTSGFIDTQYF	TGTGCCAGCAGCTTAAGACCTACGACTAGCGGGTTCATAGATACGCAGTATTTT
TRBV6-2/TRBV6-3	TRBJ1-1	TRBD1	NA	CASSYLPGGTEAFF	TGTGCCAGCAGTTACCTCCCAGGGGGCACTGAAGCTTTCTTT
TRBV2	TRBJ2-3	NA	NA	CASRLGRGNTDTQYF	TGTGCCAGTAGACTTGGGAGAGGGAACACAGATACGCAGTATTTT
TRBV24-1	TRBJ2-1	NA	NA	CATSDPGTRHKDEQFF	TGTGCCACCAGTGATCCCGGGACACGGCATAAGGATGAGCAGTTCTTC
TRBV7-2	TRBJ2-2	NA	few	CASSLEGGHTGELFF	TGTGCCAGCAGCTTAGAAGGGGGTCACACCGGGGAGCTGTTTTTT
TRBV7-3	TRBJ2-2	TRBD2	NA	CASSLGLAANTGELFF	TGTGCCAGCAGCCTCGGACTAGCGGCGAACACCGGGGAGCTGTTTTTT
TRBV7-2	TRBJ1-5	TRBD1	NA	CASSLREGQGNQPQHF	TGTGCCAGCAGCTTAAGAGAGGGACAGGGCAATCAGCCCCAGCATTTT